This TCR beta chain stems from a study of blood T cell repertoires in COVID-19. The V gene lost 5 bases and the J gene lost 2 bases, with 18 bases spanning the gap. CDR3 length equals 16 residues. CDR1 SEHNR and CDR2 FQNEAQ come from the germline V gene (reference sequence). Clones were sequenced by immunoSEQ multiplex PCR, and TCRdb holds only the in-frame ones, with some missing. The data hold 150,000 to 200,000 clones, with over 80% observed a single time. The rearrangement joins TRBV7-9 to TRBJ1-2; weak D call: TRBD1 (6 bases). The clonotype originates from a woman aged 45-60 years with acute or convalescent COVID-19. The specimen was peripheral blood. The CDR3 DNA follows: TGTGCCAGCAGCCCGACAGGCCCGAGGCTCAACTATGGCTACACCTTC. Translation: CASSPTGPRLNYGYTF.